The clone carrying this T cell receptor beta chain was seen a few times. What it binds is not known. The CDR3 loop spans 15 amino acids. V lost 7 bases, J lost 6 bases, and 10 bases stayed unmatched. The sample belongs to a study of regulatory T cells in long-lasting Graves disease. Study outcomes and limitations: Accuracy could have been hurt by small sample size.

Time point noted: newly diagnosed GD, antithyroid drugs for less than 3 months. Scientists built the TCR library using RNA that was extracted from PBMCs. The patients were enrolled through endocrinology in Xi'an, China. Both iRepertoire HTBI primers and Arm-PCR of CDR3 regions were used to build the TCR beta libraries. From the multiplex PCR reads, TCRdb called clonotypes with MiXCR, one entry per CDR3 protein. Of more than 450,000 distinct CDR3 sequences listed, around 12% were seen once; the top ten hold more than 8%. In addition, the sample was reused for a study of T cells in Graves' hyperthyroidism and ophthalmopathy. According to that study: The HTBI primer set was used in a first-round RT-PCR of the TCR CDR3.

This TCR was recovered from a woman aged 25 to 39 with Graves disease. The chain is built from TRBV12-3 or TRBV12-4 and TRBJ1-5; 9 bases agree with TRBD1. The input for sequencing was peripheral blood mononuclear cells (PBMCs), taken at new diagnosis, from a patient treated with antithyroid drugs. CDR3 protein: CASTDRGGGGQPQHF. The CDR3 DNA follows: TGTGCCAGCACGGACAGGGGAGGGGGTGGTCAGCCCCAGCATTTT.